The source of this TCR beta chain is a study of T cell repertoires in cytomegalovirus infection. Study at large: Alongside well-studied HLA-B-restricted CMV epitopes, recently identified HLA-C-restricted CMV epitopes were also used. CMV infection together with matching HLA type was indicated by public TCR beta signatures.

Study-level findings and limits: Summed frequency of shared TCR beta families picked out CMV carriers who also had the relevant HLA.

This clonotype has a handful of counts. Its antigen is unknown. TCRdb ran MiXCR on the reads and lists one entry per CDR3 protein. This table holds around 770,000 distinct CDR3 sequences, about 28% found once. Specimen: cultured CD8+ T cells from PBMCs, collected from culture after CMV antigen stimulation. This receptor was obtained from a human donor in good health (CMV status not recorded). Some clones in this sample may be carry-over from other donors' samples.

CDR3 DNA sequence: TGCAGTGCTGTAAGTTTGGGACAGCTGAACACTGAAGCTTTCTTT. Amino acids: CSAVSLGQLNTEAFF. V gene TRBV20-1 combines with J gene TRBJ1-1, with 7 bases matching TRBD1. The V gene's germline CDR1 is DFQATT and CDR2 SNEGSKA (reference sequence). This CDR3 is 15 amino acids long. V was pared by 5 bases and J by 0 bases, with 9 bases of the junction left unmatched.